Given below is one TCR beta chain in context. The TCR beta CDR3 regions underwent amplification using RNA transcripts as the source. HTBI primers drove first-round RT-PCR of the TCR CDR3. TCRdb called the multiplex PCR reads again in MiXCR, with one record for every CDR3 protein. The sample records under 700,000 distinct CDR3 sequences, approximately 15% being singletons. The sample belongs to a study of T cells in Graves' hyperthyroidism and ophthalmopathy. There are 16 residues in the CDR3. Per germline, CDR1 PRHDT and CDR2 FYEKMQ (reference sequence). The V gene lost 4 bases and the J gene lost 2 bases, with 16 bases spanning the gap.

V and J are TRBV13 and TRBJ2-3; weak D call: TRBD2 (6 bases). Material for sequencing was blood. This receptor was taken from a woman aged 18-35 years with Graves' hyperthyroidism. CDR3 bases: TGTGCCAGCAGCTGGAAGGAGGGGAGCGTCACAGATACGCAGTATTTT. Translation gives CASSWKEGSVTDTQYF.